Listed below are T cell receptor beta chains from one sample, sequenced in a study of blood T cell repertoires in COVID-19. Libraries were prepared by immunoSEQ multiplex PCR; TCRdb keeps only in-frame clonotypes and omits some of them. The sample has 200,000 to 300,000 clones; 83% are singletons. The sequenced material came from peripheral blood. These receptors all stem from a human donor in a cohort sampled during active COVID-19. Each CDR3 is given with its conserved first and last residue. Each record gives: V gene, clone size, D gene, J gene, CDR3 DNA, CDR3 protein. A D gene is named only where the DNA matches it firmly. Clone size, where shown, is once, few, many, or a class for clones that have expanded.

v_gene: TRBV5-4
abundance: NA
d_gene: NA
j_gene: TRBJ1-1
CDR3nt: TGTGCCAGCAGCTCTCACCAGTCCATGAACACTGAAGCTTTCTTT
CDR3aa: CASSSHQSMNTEAFF

v_gene: TRBV11-3
abundance: NA
d_gene: TRBD1
j_gene: TRBJ2-3
CDR3nt: TGTGCCAGCAGCCGAGGACAGGGAGCGGCAGATACGCAGTATTTT
CDR3aa: CASSRGQGAADTQYF

v_gene: TRBV3-1/TRBV3-2
abundance: NA
d_gene: TRBD2
j_gene: TRBJ2-3
CDR3nt: TGTGCCAGCAGCCATAGCGGGATGAGCGAGGATACGCAGTATTTT
CDR3aa: CASSHSGMSEDTQYF

v_gene: TRBV30
abundance: NA
d_gene: NA
j_gene: TRBJ2-3
CDR3nt: TGTGCCTGGAGTGAAGGACAGTATACAGATACGCAGTATTTT
CDR3aa: CAWSEGQYTDTQYF

v_gene: TRBV7-9
abundance: NA
d_gene: NA
j_gene: TRBJ1-2
CDR3nt: TGTGCCAGCAGCCCCCAGGGGAGGGTCGAGAGGATATATGGCTACACCTTC
CDR3aa: CASSPQGRVERIYGYTF

v_gene: TRBV7-9
abundance: NA
d_gene: NA
j_gene: TRBJ2-7
CDR3nt: TGTGCCAGCAGCTCCGAAGAGACGGGGGAGCAGTACTTC
CDR3aa: CASSSEETGEQYF

v_gene: TRBV28
abundance: once
d_gene: NA
j_gene: TRBJ2-7
CDR3nt: TGTGCCAGCAAAGGCGGCAGCTCCTACGAGCAGTACTTC
CDR3aa: CASKGGSSYEQYF

v_gene: TRBV10-1
abundance: few
d_gene: TRBD2
j_gene: TRBJ2-7
CDR3nt: TGCGCCAGCAGTGAGTCGATAGCGGGGTACTACGAGCAGTACTTC
CDR3aa: CASSESIAGYYEQYF

v_gene: TRBV7-2
abundance: NA
d_gene: TRBD1
j_gene: TRBJ1-1
CDR3nt: TGTGCCAGCAGCAAACAGGGGGCGGAGACTGAAGCTTTCTTT
CDR3aa: CASSKQGAETEAFF

v_gene: TRBV4-2
abundance: NA
d_gene: NA
j_gene: TRBJ2-5
CDR3nt: TGTGCCAGCAGCCAAGAAATAGTCAGCGGGACCCAGTACTTC
CDR3aa: CASSQEIVSGTQYF

v_gene: TRBV10-3
abundance: NA
d_gene: NA
j_gene: TRBJ1-6
CDR3nt: TGTGCCGTCACAGGCAGGGATAATTCACCCCTCCACTTT
CDR3aa: CAVTGRDNSPLHF

v_gene: TRBV7-2
abundance: NA
d_gene: TRBD2
j_gene: TRBJ2-1
CDR3nt: TGTGCCAGCAGCTTAAAGGTAGCGGGATGGAATGAGCAGTTCTTC
CDR3aa: CASSLKVAGWNEQFF

v_gene: TRBV2
abundance: NA
d_gene: NA
j_gene: TRBJ1-2
CDR3nt: TGTGCCAGCAGTGAAGACAGGGCCCGTGGCTACACCTTC
CDR3aa: CASSEDRARGYTF

v_gene: TRBV19
abundance: NA
d_gene: TRBD1
j_gene: TRBJ2-2
CDR3nt: TGTGCCAGTAGTGCCGGGACAGATTACACCGGGGAGCTGTTTTTT
CDR3aa: CASSAGTDYTGELFF

v_gene: TRBV9
abundance: few
d_gene: NA
j_gene: TRBJ1-4
CDR3nt: TGTGCCAGCAGCGTAGTGGACGGGAACCTTGGTAATGAAAAACTGTTTTTT
CDR3aa: CASSVVDGNLGNEKLFF

v_gene: TRBV4-2
abundance: NA
d_gene: TRBD2
j_gene: TRBJ2-3
CDR3nt: TGTGCCAGCAGCCAAAAAGGCGGGGGGGCCACAGGAACGCAGTATTTT
CDR3aa: CASSQKGGGATGTQYF

v_gene: TRBV5-4
abundance: NA
d_gene: NA
j_gene: TRBJ2-3
CDR3nt: TGTGCCAGCAGCCCCTGGACAACGATCGCAGATACGCAGTATTTT
CDR3aa: CASSPWTTIADTQYF

v_gene: TRBV10-2
abundance: NA
d_gene: NA
j_gene: TRBJ2-5
CDR3nt: TGCGCCAGCAGTGAGTATCAGCAAGAGACCCAGTACTTC
CDR3aa: CASSEYQQETQYF

v_gene: TRBV10-1
abundance: NA
d_gene: TRBD2
j_gene: TRBJ2-7
CDR3nt: TGCGCCAGCAGTGAAACTAGCGGGAGTGACGAGCAGTACTTC
CDR3aa: CASSETSGSDEQYF

v_gene: TRBV6-5
abundance: NA
d_gene: NA
j_gene: TRBJ1-1
CDR3nt: TGTGCCAGCAGCAGGTTGAACACTGAAGCTTTCTTT
CDR3aa: CASSRLNTEAFF

v_gene: TRBV10-3
abundance: NA
d_gene: NA
j_gene: TRBJ2-1
CDR3nt: TGTGCCATCAGTGAACCCCGGGGGATCTCTTCCTCCTACAATGAGCAGTTCTTC
CDR3aa: CAISEPRGISSSYNEQFF

v_gene: TRBV5-1
abundance: NA
d_gene: NA
j_gene: TRBJ1-2
CDR3nt: TGCGCCAGCAGTGATCAGTCTCGTGGCTACACCTTC
CDR3aa: CASSDQSRGYTF

v_gene: TRBV11-2
abundance: NA
d_gene: TRBD1
j_gene: TRBJ1-2
CDR3nt: TGTGCCAGCAGCTTAACAGGGGGGAACTATGGCTACACCTTC
CDR3aa: CASSLTGGNYGYTF

v_gene: TRBV5-4
abundance: NA
d_gene: TRBD2
j_gene: TRBJ2-4
CDR3nt: TGTGCCAGCAGCTTAGCCCCCCGGCGGGGGGAAAACATTCAGTACTTC
CDR3aa: CASSLAPRRGENIQYF

v_gene: TRBV5-1
abundance: NA
d_gene: NA
j_gene: TRBJ2-2
CDR3nt: TGCGCCAGCAGCTGGGGGGAGAACACCGGGGAGCTGTTTTTT
CDR3aa: CASSWGENTGELFF

v_gene: TRBV30
abundance: once
d_gene: NA
j_gene: TRBJ2-7
CDR3nt: TGTGCCTGGAGTGTACAATACGAGCAGTACTTC
CDR3aa: CAWSVQYEQYF

v_gene: TRBV5-5
abundance: NA
d_gene: TRBD1
j_gene: TRBJ1-2
CDR3nt: TGTGCCAGCAGCTTGGCCTACATGGACAGGGCTAACTATGGCTACACCTTC
CDR3aa: CASSLAYMDRANYGYTF

v_gene: TRBV7-8
abundance: NA
d_gene: TRBD2
j_gene: TRBJ2-2
CDR3nt: TGTGCCAGCAGCGTTGTAGCGGGGGCGGCCGGGGAGCTGTTTTTT
CDR3aa: CASSVVAGAAGELFF

v_gene: TRBV18
abundance: NA
d_gene: NA
j_gene: TRBJ2-7
CDR3nt: TGTGCCAGCTCACCAAGGACTGCCTACGAGCAGTACTTC
CDR3aa: CASSPRTAYEQYF

v_gene: TRBV2
abundance: NA
d_gene: TRBD2
j_gene: TRBJ2-5
CDR3nt: TGTGCCAGCAGTGCGACTAGCGGGGAGACCCAGTACTTC
CDR3aa: CASSATSGETQYF

v_gene: TRBV12-3/TRBV12-4
abundance: NA
d_gene: NA
j_gene: TRBJ1-2
CDR3nt: TGTGCCAGCAGTCCACAGGGCAACTATGGCTACACCTTC
CDR3aa: CASSPQGNYGYTF

v_gene: TRBV3-1/TRBV3-2
abundance: NA
d_gene: NA
j_gene: TRBJ1-1
CDR3nt: TGTGCCAGCAGCCAAGGGGGGGGCCACACTGAAGCTTTCTTT
CDR3aa: CASSQGGGHTEAFF

v_gene: TRBV9
abundance: NA
d_gene: TRBD2
j_gene: TRBJ2-1
CDR3nt: TGTGCCAGCAGCGTCCCTAGCGGGAGTGGCTACAATGAGCAGTTCTTC
CDR3aa: CASSVPSGSGYNEQFF

v_gene: TRBV10-3
abundance: NA
d_gene: TRBD1
j_gene: TRBJ1-1
CDR3nt: TGTGCCATCAGTGAGTCCGGGACAGTTTTGAACACTGAAGCTTTCTTT
CDR3aa: CAISESGTVLNTEAFF

v_gene: TRBV5-1
abundance: NA
d_gene: NA
j_gene: TRBJ2-3
CDR3nt: TGCGCCAGCAGCCAGGACCGGGGAGATACGCAGTATTTT
CDR3aa: CASSQDRGDTQYF

v_gene: TRBV2
abundance: NA
d_gene: TRBD1
j_gene: TRBJ1-3
CDR3nt: TGTGCCAGCAGGACGGACAGGGGCTCTGGAAACACCATATATTTT
CDR3aa: CASRTDRGSGNTIYF

v_gene: TRBV6-4
abundance: NA
d_gene: TRBD1
j_gene: TRBJ2-3
CDR3nt: TGTGCCAGCAGTCGACAGGGGGGAGGCACAGATACGCAGTATTTT
CDR3aa: CASSRQGGGTDTQYF

v_gene: TRBV30
abundance: NA
d_gene: NA
j_gene: TRBJ1-3
CDR3nt: TGTGCCTGGAGTGTACGGGGGGGGCTTGGAAACACCATATATTTT
CDR3aa: CAWSVRGGLGNTIYF

v_gene: TRBV7-3
abundance: NA
d_gene: TRBD2
j_gene: TRBJ2-3
CDR3nt: TGTGCCAGCAGCTTGACTAGCGGTAGCACAGATACGCAGTATTTT
CDR3aa: CASSLTSGSTDTQYF

v_gene: TRBV2
abundance: NA
d_gene: NA
j_gene: TRBJ1-1
CDR3nt: TGTGCCAGCAGCATGACCGGGACTCGGGCTTTCTTT
CDR3aa: CASSMTGTRAFF

v_gene: TRBV4-1
abundance: few
d_gene: NA
j_gene: TRBJ2-7
CDR3nt: TGCGCCAGCAGCCAAGATGGCACCGGGGCCTACGAGCAGTACTTC
CDR3aa: CASSQDGTGAYEQYF

v_gene: TRBV11-2
abundance: many
d_gene: NA
j_gene: TRBJ2-1
CDR3nt: TGTGCCAGCAGACTAGGAGGAGGGAGTGAGCAGTTCTTC
CDR3aa: CASRLGGGSEQFF

v_gene: TRBV18
abundance: NA
d_gene: NA
j_gene: TRBJ2-3
CDR3nt: TGTGCCAGCTCACTAAAAAGGGACACCTTAGCAAGGACGTCGGATACGCAGTATTTT
CDR3aa: CASSLKRDTLARTSDTQYF

v_gene: TRBV28
abundance: NA
d_gene: TRBD1
j_gene: TRBJ2-7
CDR3nt: TGTGCCAGCAGTTTTCCGGGGACAGGGCTTTACGAGCAGTACTTC
CDR3aa: CASSFPGTGLYEQYF

v_gene: TRBV3-1/TRBV3-2
abundance: few
d_gene: NA
j_gene: TRBJ1-2
CDR3nt: TGTGCCAGCAGCTTTCGGGCAGGGAATTATGGCTACACCTTC
CDR3aa: CASSFRAGNYGYTF